Below, 26 T cell receptor beta chains from the same sample are listed, as sequenced in a study of OX40 agonist ivuxolimab in advanced cancers. The data were produced by immunoSEQ multiplex PCR, yet TCRdb's version contains in-frame clones alone and is incomplete. The sample yields about 80,000 clones, 80% to 90% seen once. The material sequenced was CD4+ or CD8+ T cells sorted from blood, taken in a trial of the OX40 agonist ivuxolimab. The source of these receptors is an adult with an advanced solid tumor such as melanoma, head and neck, liver or kidney cancer.

The chain carries TRBV28 and TRBJ2-7; 10 bases are a match to TRBD1. V trimming: 5 bases; J trimming: 5 bases; junction bases outside the gene matches: 6. Germline CDR1 MDHEN, CDR2 SYDVKM. CDR3 length: 14 amino acids. CDR3 nucleotide sequence: TGTGCCAGCAGTACGCCGGGACAGGGGCACGAGCAGTACTTC. The encoded protein is CASSTPGQGHEQYF.

The chain joins TRBV4-1 to TRBJ2-1; D might be TRBD1 (6 bases). Per the germline V gene, CDR1 is MGHRA and CDR2 is YSYEKL. V lost 7 bases and J 2 bases, leaving 12 bases between the germline ends. This CDR3 contains 14 residues. CDR3 residues: CASKDRRTYNEQFF. The CDR3 DNA reads as TGCGCCAGCAAAGACAGGAGGACCTACAATGAGCAGTTCTTC.

The chain has TRBV7-9 and TRBJ1-1; perhaps TRBD1 as D (5 bases). The CDR3 is 17 amino acids. Germline V gene data show CDR1 as SEHNR and CDR2 as FQNEAQ (reference sequence). V was cut by 5 bases and J by 6 bases, with 25 bases left in between. DNA for the CDR3: TGTGCCAGCAGCAAAAGGGTAGGGGCCAGGGCGATAGCTGAAGCTTTCTTT. Protein sequence: CASSKRVGARAIAEAFF.

The chain recombines TRBV28 with TRBJ2-5; D may be TRBD1 or TRBD2 (7 bases each). Germline V gene sequence: CDR1 MDHEN, CDR2 SYDVKM. The CDR3 consists of 14 residues. Trimming took 5 bases from V and 5 from J, leaving 15 bases between them. CDR3 in DNA: TGTGCCAGCAGTCCGGACAGGCGGGGGGAGACCCAGTACTTC. Its protein product is CASSPDRRGETQYF.

The genes are TRBV7-6 and TRBJ1-1; D gene ambiguous. The CDR3 totals 14 residues. Trimming stripped 7 bases from V and 3 bases from J, with 15 bases between. CDR1 is SGHVS, CDR2 FNYEAQ, per germline. The CDR3 is CASIPKVFDTEAFF. The CDR3 nucleotides read TGTGCCAGCATTCCCAAGGTCTTTGACACTGAAGCTTTCTTT.

The gene calls are TRBV11-2 and TRBJ2-3, with 9 bases aligning to TRBD2. Germline V lookup: CDR1 SGHAT, CDR2 FQNNGV. J was trimmed by 3 bases and V by 6 bases; bases with no gene match: 13. The CDR3 has 17 amino acids. The CDR3 region has the DNA TGTGCCAGCAGTCCCCTGGGTGGCGGGGGGGGAACAGATACGCAGTATTTT. Its protein product is CASSPLGGGGGTDTQYF. Together with reference TRBV11-2 and TRBJ2-3, the CDR3 gives the full variable domain: EAGVAQSPRYKIIEKRQSVAFWCNPISGHATLYWYQQILGQGPKLLIQFQNNGVVDDSQLPKDRFSAERLKGVDSTLKIQPAKLEDSAVYLCASSPLGGGGGTDTQYFGPGTRLTVL.

This clone was recorded once. The chain combines TRBV9 with TRBJ1-6, with D uncertain. V lost 0 bases, J lost 7 bases, and 14 bases lay in between. Germline CDR1 is SGDLS and CDR2 is YYNGEE. CDR3 size: 16 residues. The CDR3 coding sequence is TGTGCCAGCAGCGTAGATCCGTCGATTACAAATTCACCCCTCCACTTT. Protein product: CASSVDPSITNSPLHF.

The V gene is TRBV2, the J gene TRBJ1-6, with D unclear. The germline V gene has CDR1 SNHLY and CDR2 FYNNEI. The V end was cut by 4 bases, the J end by 6 bases, with 7 bases between. The CDR3 runs to 13 residues. CDR3 loop: CASSVQSNSPLHF. DNA of the CDR3: TGTGCCAGCAGTGTACAGAGTAATTCACCCCTCCACTTT. The variable domain in full, completed from reference TRBV2 and TRBJ1-6, reads EPEVTQTPSHQVTQMGQEVILRCVPISNHLYFYWYRQILGQKVEFLVSFYNNEISEKSEIFDDQFSVERPDGSNFTLKIRSTKLEDSAMYFCASSVQSNSPLHFGNGTRLTVT.

This clone appeared a single time. CDR3 DNA: TGCGCCAGCAGCTTAGGACTGAGCTACGGCTACACCTTC. It codes for CASSLGLSYGYTF. The gene calls are TRBV5-1 and TRBJ1-2; D uncertain. CDR1 SGHRS and CDR2 YFSETQ come from the germline V gene. The CDR3 is 13 residues long. V lost 2 bases and J 8 bases, leaving 13 bases between the germline ends.

V and J are TRBV4-2 and TRBJ1-2; D is unresolved. Per germline, CDR1 LGHNA and CDR2 YNFKEQ. With 1 base removed from V and 4 bases from J, the gap between germline ends came to 37 bases. This CDR3 is 23 amino acids long. DNA of the CDR3: TGTGCCAGCAGCCAAGGTATCTATCCGGTCCTCGGAGGTAGGGAGCGACCGGGCTATGGCTACACCTTC. Its protein product is CASSQGIYPVLGGRERPGYGYTF.

The J gene is TRBJ1-6, the V gene TRBV28, with 7 bases identical to TRBD1. This CDR3 comprises 15 residues. Germline values: CDR1 MDHEN, CDR2 SYDVKM. J was trimmed by 8 bases and V by 5 bases; bases with no gene match: 9. The CDR3 DNA reads as TGTGCCAGCAGTCCCCAGGACAGGAGTTATTCACCCCTCCACTTT. Residues: CASSPQDRSYSPLHF.

In its sample, this clone was seen once. The V and J genes are TRBV5-1 and TRBJ2-7; TRBD1 matches at 7 bases. Germline V CDR1 and CDR2: SGHRS, YFSETQ. The CDR3 contains 15 residues. The V segment lost 3 bases and the J segment 4 bases; nucleotides outside the gene matches: 10. This chain's CDR3 is CASSSVTGPPYEQYF. The DNA of the CDR3 is TGCGCCAGCAGCTCGGTGACAGGGCCTCCTTACGAGCAGTACTTC.

The table lists this clone with a few counts. The gene calls are TRBV5-1 and TRBJ1-5; D possibly corresponds to TRBD1 (5 bases). Germline V gene sequence: CDR1 SGHRS, CDR2 YFSETQ. The CDR3 length is 15 residues. Trimming left V 0 bases short and J 7 bases short, with 14 bases between. The CDR3 sequence: CASSLVGGSGQPQHF. The DNA for the CDR3 is TGCGCCAGCAGCTTGGTCGGGGGTTCTGGACAGCCCCAGCATTTT.

The chain combines TRBV23-1 with TRBJ2-2; 7 bases align to TRBD1. TRBV23-1 is flagged as an ORF with uncertain function. CDR3 length: 17 amino acids. J was trimmed by 4 bases and V by 0 bases; bases with no gene match: 8. CDR3: CASSQSRGGIGTGELFF. In nucleotides, the CDR3 is TGCGCCAGCAGTCAATCTCGAGGGGGCATTGGCACCGGGGAGCTGTTTTTT.

The chain has TRBV5-1 and TRBJ2-3, with 10 bases aligning to TRBD1. Germline values: CDR1 SGHRS, CDR2 YFSETQ. V gave up 3 bases and J gave up 1 base; unmatched junction bases: 5. The CDR3 sequence is 16 residues long. CDR3 loop: CASSWQGTGGTDTQYF. CDR3 bases: TGCGCCAGCAGCTGGCAAGGGACAGGGGGCACAGATACGCAGTATTTT.

This sequence joins TRBV5-4 and TRBJ2-7, with a tentative D call TRBD1 (7 bases). Germline V gene lookup returns CDR1 SGHNT and CDR2 YYREEE (reference sequence). The V end was cut by 4 bases, the J end by 6 bases, with 17 bases between. This CDR3 region has 14 residues. CDR3 protein: CASSPRQGGTEQYF. Written as DNA, the CDR3 is TGTGCCAGCAGCCCCCGGCAGGGGGGCACCGAGCAGTACTTC.

This chain's CDR3 is CASSPLGASLDEQYF. As DNA, the CDR3 is TGTGCCAGCAGCCCACTAGGGGCGTCGTTGGACGAGCAGTACTTC. The chain uses TRBV5-6 and TRBJ2-7, with D perhaps TRBD1 or TRBD2 (5 bases each). The ends were cut back, 4 bases at V and 5 bases at J, with 19 bases in the middle. In germline, CDR1 is SGHDT, CDR2 YYEEEE. The CDR3 runs 15 residues.

This clone has just one count. The V gene is TRBV7-2, the J gene TRBJ2-5; the D is unclear. Trimming cost V 5 bases and J 5 bases, with 18 bases left between them. The CDR3 consists of 15 residues. Germline assignment: CDR1 SGHTA and CDR2 FQGNSA. This CDR3 is CASSHGWANRETQYF. CDR3 DNA sequence: TGTGCCAGCAGCCACGGTTGGGCGAATCGGGAGACCCAGTACTTC. Supplemented by reference TRBV7-2 and TRBJ2-5, the full variable domain reads GAGVSQSPSNKVTEKGKDVELRCDPISGHTALYWYRQSLGQGLEFLIYFQGNSAPDKSGLPSDRFSAERTGGSVSTLTIQRTQQEDSAVYLCASSHGWANRETQYFGPGTRLLVL.

The CDR3, as DNA: TGCGCCAGCAGATTAACGGATGGGTTCTCTGGAAACACCATATATTTT. Residues: CASRLTDGFSGNTIYF. The chain is built from TRBV5-1 and TRBJ1-3; D remains ambiguous. Trimming pared 5 bases from V and 0 bases from J, leaving 15 bases between. Germline lookup yields CDR1 SGHRS and CDR2 YFSETQ. The CDR3 runs to 16 residues.

The chain combines TRBV5-4 with TRBJ1-4, with a weak D call TRBD1 (5 bases). The CDR3 consists of 16 residues. Germline lookup yields CDR1 SGHNT and CDR2 YYREEE (reference sequence). The V end lost 0 bases, the J end lost 4 bases, and 13 bases lay between the germline ends. The CDR3 sequence is CASSLGPRGGNEKLFF. The CDR3 DNA is TGTGCCAGCAGCTTGGGGCCCCGCGGGGGTAATGAAAAACTGTTTTTT.

The chain has TRBV5-3 and TRBJ2-7, with 10 bases lining up with TRBD1. TRBV5-3 is filed as an ORF, its function uncertain. The trim removed 1 base at V and 2 bases at J, leaving 21 bases unmatched. The CDR3 has 21 amino acids. The CDR3 protein is CARSLWTRAGTGERDTYEQYF. In nucleotides, the CDR3 is TGTGCCAGAAGCTTGTGGACGAGGGCCGGGACAGGGGAGAGGGACACCTACGAGCAGTACTTC.

The rearrangement uses TRBV5-4 and TRBJ1-5; D perhaps matches TRBD1 (6 bases). The length of the CDR3 is 15 residues. Trimming removed 4 bases from V and 5 bases from J, with 16 bases in between. Germline V gene lookup returns CDR1 SGHNT and CDR2 YYREEE (reference sequence). CDR3 nucleotide sequence: TGTGCCAGCAGCCAAGGACAGACCACTGATCAGCCCCAGCATTTT. Translating it yields CASSQGQTTDQPQHF. Full variable domain (missing parts from reference TRBV5-4 and TRBJ1-5): ETGVTQSPTHLIKTRGQQVTLRCSSQSGHNTVSWYQQALGQGPQFIFQYYREEENGRGNFPPRFSGLQFPNYSSELNVNALELDDSALYLCASSQGQTTDQPQHFGDGTRLSIL.

In this sample, this clone turned up once. This chain joins TRBV5-6 and TRBJ2-1; D not certain. There are 11 residues in the CDR3. The V gene lost 0 bases and the J gene lost 5 bases, with 0 bases spanning the gap. Germline loops: CDR1 SGHDT, CDR2 YYEEEE. CDR3 sequence reads: CASSLDNEQFF. The CDR3 DNA sequence: TGTGCCAGCAGCTTGGACAATGAGCAGTTCTTC.

This clone was seen a handful of times. This chain links TRBV6-1 with TRBJ1-2, with unresolved D. The germline V gene encodes CDR1 MNHNS and CDR2 SASEGT. Trimming cost V 4 bases and J 3 bases, with 6 bases left between them. This CDR3 spans 12 amino acids. As DNA, the CDR3 is TGTGCCAGCAGTGGGACGGACTATGGCTACACCTTC. Protein product: CASSGTDYGYTF.

The sample holds one count of this clone. The CDR3 region is CASSPLGRNEQFF. CDR3 in DNA: TGTGCCAGCAGTCCCCTTGGGCGGAATGAGCAGTTCTTC. The rearrangement joins TRBV27 to TRBJ2-1; D remains ambiguous. This CDR3 has 13 amino acids. Trimming cost V 5 bases and J 7 bases, with 12 bases left between them. CDR1 is MNHEY, CDR2 SMNVEV, per germline (reference sequence).

V is TRBV7-9 and J is TRBJ2-3; possible D gene TRBD1, 5 bases. V lost 5 bases, J lost 1 base, and 16 bases lay in between. The CDR3 is 16 residues long. Germline CDR1 SEHNR, CDR2 FQNEAQ (reference sequence). CDR3 amino acids: CASSPWAGKGTDTQYF. Here the CDR3 DNA reads TGTGCCAGCAGCCCATGGGCAGGGAAGGGCACAGATACGCAGTATTTT.